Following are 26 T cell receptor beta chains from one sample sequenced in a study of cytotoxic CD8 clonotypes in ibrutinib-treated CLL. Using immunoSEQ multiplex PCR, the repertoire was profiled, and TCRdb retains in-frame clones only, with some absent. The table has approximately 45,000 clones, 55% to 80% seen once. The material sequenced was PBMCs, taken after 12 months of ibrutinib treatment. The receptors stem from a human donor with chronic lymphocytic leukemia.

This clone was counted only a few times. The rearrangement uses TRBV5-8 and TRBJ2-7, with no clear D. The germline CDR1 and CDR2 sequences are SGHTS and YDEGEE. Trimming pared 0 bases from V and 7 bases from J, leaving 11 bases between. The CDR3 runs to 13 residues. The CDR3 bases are TGTGCCAGCAGCTTGGTGGCTGGGCGGGAGCAGTACTTC. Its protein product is CASSLVAGREQYF.

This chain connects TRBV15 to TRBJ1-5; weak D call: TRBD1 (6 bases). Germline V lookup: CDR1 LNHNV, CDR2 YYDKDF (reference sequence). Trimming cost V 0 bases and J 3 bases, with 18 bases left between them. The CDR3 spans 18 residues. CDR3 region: CATSRDRGRPNHNQPQHF. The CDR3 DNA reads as TGTGCCACCAGCAGAGACAGGGGACGCCCAAACCACAATCAGCCCCAGCATTTT.

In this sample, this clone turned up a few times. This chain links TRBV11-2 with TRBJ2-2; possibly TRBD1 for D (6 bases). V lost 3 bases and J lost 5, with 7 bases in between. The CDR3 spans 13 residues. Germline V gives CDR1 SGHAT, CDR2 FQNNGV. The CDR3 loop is CASSFQGTGELFF. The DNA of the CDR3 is TGTGCCAGCAGCTTTCAGGGGACCGGGGAGCTGTTTTTT.

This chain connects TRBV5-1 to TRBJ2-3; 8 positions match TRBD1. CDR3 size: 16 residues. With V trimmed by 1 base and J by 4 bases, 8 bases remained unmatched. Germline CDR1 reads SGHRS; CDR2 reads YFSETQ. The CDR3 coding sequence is TGCGCCAGCAGCTTGTTCTTTGGACAGGGCCCAGATACGCAGTATTTT. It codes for CASSLFFGQGPDTQYF.

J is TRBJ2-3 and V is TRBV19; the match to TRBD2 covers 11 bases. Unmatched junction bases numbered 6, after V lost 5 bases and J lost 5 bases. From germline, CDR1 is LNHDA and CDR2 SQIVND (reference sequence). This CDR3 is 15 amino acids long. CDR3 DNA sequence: TGTGCCAGTAGTGTAGCGGGGGGGCCGGTAGATACGCAGTATTTT. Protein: CASSVAGGPVDTQYF.

In DNA form, the CDR3 reads TGTGCCAGCAGCCGGATTATCGACACAGATACGCAGTATTTT. It is translated as CASSRIIDTDTQYF. The chain couples TRBV5-4 to TRBJ2-3; D gene ambiguous. The CDR3 is 14 amino acids. V was clipped by 4 bases and J by 2 bases, with 11 bases between them. Germline assignment: CDR1 SGHNT and CDR2 YYREEE (reference sequence).

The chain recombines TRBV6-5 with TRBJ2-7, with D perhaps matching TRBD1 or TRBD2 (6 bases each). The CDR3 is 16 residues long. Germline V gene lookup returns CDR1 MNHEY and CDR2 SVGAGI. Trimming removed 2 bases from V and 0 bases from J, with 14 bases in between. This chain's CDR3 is CASSYPRGQNSYEQYF. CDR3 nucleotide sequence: TGTGCCAGCAGTTACCCCCGGGGGCAAAACTCCTACGAGCAGTACTTC.

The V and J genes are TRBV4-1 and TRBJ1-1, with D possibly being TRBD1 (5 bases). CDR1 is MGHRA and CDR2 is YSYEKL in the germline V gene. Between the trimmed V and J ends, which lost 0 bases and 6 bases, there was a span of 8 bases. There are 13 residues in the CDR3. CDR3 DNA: TGCGCCAGCAGCCAAGATTGGGGGTCTGAAGCTTTCTTT. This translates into CASSQDWGSEAFF.

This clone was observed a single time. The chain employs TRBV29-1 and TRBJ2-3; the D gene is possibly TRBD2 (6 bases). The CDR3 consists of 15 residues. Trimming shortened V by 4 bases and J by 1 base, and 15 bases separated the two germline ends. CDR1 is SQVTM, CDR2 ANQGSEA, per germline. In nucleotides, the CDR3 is TGCAGCGTTGCTCGTGGGGGAGGCGGCACAGATACGCAGTATTTT. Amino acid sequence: CSVARGGGGTDTQYF.

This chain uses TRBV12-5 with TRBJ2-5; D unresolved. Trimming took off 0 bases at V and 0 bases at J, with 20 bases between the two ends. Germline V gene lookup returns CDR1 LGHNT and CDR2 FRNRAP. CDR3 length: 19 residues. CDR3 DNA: TGTGCTAGTGGTTTGGTAACCCCTATTGGCACACCGTACCAAGAGACCCAGTACTTC. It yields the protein CASGLVTPIGTPYQETQYF.

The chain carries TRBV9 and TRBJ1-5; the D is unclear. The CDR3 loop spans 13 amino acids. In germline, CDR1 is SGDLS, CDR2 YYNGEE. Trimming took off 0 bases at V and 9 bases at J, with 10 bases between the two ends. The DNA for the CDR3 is TGTGCCAGCAGCGTAGATGGGGATCGGCCCCAGCATTTT. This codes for CASSVDGDRPQHF.

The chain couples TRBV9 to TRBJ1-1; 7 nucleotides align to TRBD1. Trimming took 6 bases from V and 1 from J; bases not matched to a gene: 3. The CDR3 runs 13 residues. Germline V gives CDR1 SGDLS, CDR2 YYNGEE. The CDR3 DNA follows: TGTGCCAGCAACCGACAGGGGAACACTGAAGCTTTCTTT. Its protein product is CASNRQGNTEAFF.

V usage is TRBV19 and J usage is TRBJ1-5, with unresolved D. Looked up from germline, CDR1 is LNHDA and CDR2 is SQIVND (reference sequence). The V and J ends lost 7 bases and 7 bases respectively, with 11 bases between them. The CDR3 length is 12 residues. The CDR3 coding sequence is TGTGCCAGTATGGGAATCGAGCAGCCCCAGCATTTT. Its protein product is CASMGIEQPQHF.

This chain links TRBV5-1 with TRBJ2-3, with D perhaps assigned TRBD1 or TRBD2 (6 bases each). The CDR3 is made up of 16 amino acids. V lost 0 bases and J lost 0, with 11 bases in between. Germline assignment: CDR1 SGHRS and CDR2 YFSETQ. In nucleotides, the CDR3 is TGCGCCAGCAGCTTGGCGGGGGCAACTAGCACAGATACGCAGTATTTT. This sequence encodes CASSLAGATSTDTQYF.

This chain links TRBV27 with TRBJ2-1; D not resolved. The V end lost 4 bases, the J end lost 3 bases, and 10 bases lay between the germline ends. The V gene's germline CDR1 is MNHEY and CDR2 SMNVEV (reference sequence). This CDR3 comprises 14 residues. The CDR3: CASSSRWDYNEQFF. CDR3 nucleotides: TGTGCCAGCAGTTCCCGATGGGACTACAATGAGCAGTTCTTC.

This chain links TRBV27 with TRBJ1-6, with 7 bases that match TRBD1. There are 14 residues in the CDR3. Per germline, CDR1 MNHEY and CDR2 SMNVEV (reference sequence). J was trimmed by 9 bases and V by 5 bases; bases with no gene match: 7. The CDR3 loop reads CASSPTGYGSPLHF. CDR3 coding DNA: TGTGCCAGCAGTCCGACAGGGTATGGTTCACCCCTCCACTTT.

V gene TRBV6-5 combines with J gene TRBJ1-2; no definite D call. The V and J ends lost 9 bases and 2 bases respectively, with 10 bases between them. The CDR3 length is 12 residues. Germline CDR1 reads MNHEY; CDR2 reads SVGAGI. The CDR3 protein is CASALINYGYTF. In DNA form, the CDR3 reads TGTGCCAGTGCACTAATAAACTATGGCTACACCTTC.

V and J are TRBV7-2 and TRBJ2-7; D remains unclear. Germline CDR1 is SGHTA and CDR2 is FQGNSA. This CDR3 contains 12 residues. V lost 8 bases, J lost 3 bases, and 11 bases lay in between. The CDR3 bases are TGTGCCAGCGAATCGGCATACTACGAGCAGTACTTC. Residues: CASESAYYEQYF.

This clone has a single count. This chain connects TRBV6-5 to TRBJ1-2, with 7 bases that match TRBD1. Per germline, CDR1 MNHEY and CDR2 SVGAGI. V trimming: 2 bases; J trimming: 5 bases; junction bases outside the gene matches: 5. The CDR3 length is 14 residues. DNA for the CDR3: TGTGCCAGCAGTTACGCCCAGGGGGAATATGGCTACACCTTC. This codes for CASSYAQGEYGYTF.

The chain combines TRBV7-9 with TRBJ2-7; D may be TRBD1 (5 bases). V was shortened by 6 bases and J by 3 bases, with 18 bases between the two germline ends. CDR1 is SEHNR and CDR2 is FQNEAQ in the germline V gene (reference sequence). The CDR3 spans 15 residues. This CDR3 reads CASRAGDVGLYEQYF. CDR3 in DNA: TGTGCCAGCAGGGCCGGTGACGTGGGGCTCTACGAGCAGTACTTC. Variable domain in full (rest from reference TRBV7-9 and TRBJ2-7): DTGVSQNPRHKITKRGQNVTFRCDPISEHNRLYWYRQTLGQGPEFLTYFQNEAQLEKSRLLSDRFSAERPKGSFSTLEIQRTEQGDSAMYLCASRAGDVGLYEQYFGPGTRLTVT.

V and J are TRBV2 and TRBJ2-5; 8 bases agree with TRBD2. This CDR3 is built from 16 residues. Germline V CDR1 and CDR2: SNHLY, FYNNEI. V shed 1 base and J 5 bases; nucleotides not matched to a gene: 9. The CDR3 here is CASSEGLGGAVETQYF. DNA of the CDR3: TGTGCCAGCAGTGAAGGCCTCGGGGGGGCGGTCGAGACCCAGTACTTC.

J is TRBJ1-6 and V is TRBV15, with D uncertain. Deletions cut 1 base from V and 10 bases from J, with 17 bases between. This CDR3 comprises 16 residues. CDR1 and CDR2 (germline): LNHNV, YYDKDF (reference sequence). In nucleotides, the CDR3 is TGTGCCACCAGCAGAGGCCCGCCGGGAGGAGGCTCACCCCTCCACTTT. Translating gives CATSRGPPGGGSPLHF.

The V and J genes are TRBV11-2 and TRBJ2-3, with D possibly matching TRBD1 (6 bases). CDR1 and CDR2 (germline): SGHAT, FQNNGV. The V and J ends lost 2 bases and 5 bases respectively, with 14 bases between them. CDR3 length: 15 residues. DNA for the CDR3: TGTGCCAGCAGCTTATGGTCAGGGGATTTAGATACGCAGTATTTT. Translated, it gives CASSLWSGDLDTQYF.

Written as DNA, the CDR3 is TGTGCCAGCAGTGATGGACAGGGGGCAGATACGCAGTATTTT. This gives the protein CASSDGQGADTQYF. V is TRBV6-1 and J is TRBJ2-3; 10 nucleotides match TRBD1. The CDR3 covers 14 residues. CDR1 is MNHNS and CDR2 is SASEGT in the germline V gene. The V gene end was trimmed by 3 bases and the J gene end by 4 bases; junction bases not matched to a gene: 1.

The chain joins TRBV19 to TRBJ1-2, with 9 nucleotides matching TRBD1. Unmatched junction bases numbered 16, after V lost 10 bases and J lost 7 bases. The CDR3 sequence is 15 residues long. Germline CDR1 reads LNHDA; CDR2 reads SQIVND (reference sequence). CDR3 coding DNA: TGTGCCACCCAGTACGTTGGGACAGGGACCGGTGGCTACACCTTC. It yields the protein CATQYVGTGTGGYTF.

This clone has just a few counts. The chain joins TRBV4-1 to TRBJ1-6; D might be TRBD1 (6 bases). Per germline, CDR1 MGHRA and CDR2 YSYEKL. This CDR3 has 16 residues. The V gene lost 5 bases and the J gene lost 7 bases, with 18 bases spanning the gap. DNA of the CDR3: TGCGCCAGCAGCGTGGCCATGGGGGCTATAAATTCACCCCTCCACTTT. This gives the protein CASSVAMGAINSPLHF.